The 20 T cell receptor beta chains below all came from one sample that was sequenced in a study of T cells in Graves' hyperthyroidism and ophthalmopathy (dated by TCRdb to about 2019). Libraries were made using multiplex PCR. These reads were obtained on an Illumina HiSeq 2000. Amplification of TCR beta CDR3 regions was carried out from RNA transcripts. The TCR CDR3 was subjected to a first round of RT-PCR using the HTBI primer set and the Qiagen OneStep RT-PCR kit. The public reads were quality trimmed at Q25 with fastp and then assembled into clones with MiXCR by TCRdb, keeping productive beta chains. Every CDR3 protein is listed once, alongside the most common genes and DNA of its rows. The table for this sample lists around 350,000 distinct CDR3 sequences; roughly 15% of them were counted only once. The ten largest clones take up approximately 20% of the sample. Material for sequencing was blood. These receptors came from a woman aged 55 to 70 with Graves' ophthalmopathy.

In this sample, this clonotype turned up many times. This chain connects TRBV5-1 to TRBJ2-3, with a tentative D call TRBD2 (5 bases). Trimming cost V 2 bases and J 0 bases, with 13 bases left between them. The germline V gene encodes CDR1 SGHRS and CDR2 YFSETQ. This CDR3 is 16 amino acids long. The CDR3 loop reads CASSLWGDPSTDTQYF. The DNA for the CDR3 is TGCGCCAGCAGCTTATGGGGAGACCCTAGCACAGATACGCAGTATTTT.

This clonotype showed up many times. This rearrangement joins TRBV30 to TRBJ2-2; possibly TRBD2 for D (6 bases). Trimming removed 3 bases from V and 2 bases from J, with 10 bases in between. Germline V gives CDR1 GTSNPN, CDR2 SVGIG (reference sequence). CDR3 length: 14 amino acids. The CDR3 DNA follows: TGTGCCTGGAGGCATAGCGGTAACACCGGGGAGCTGTTTTTT. Its protein is CAWRHSGNTGELFF.

This clonotype has at least ten counts. The V gene is TRBV5-1, the J gene TRBJ2-5; 8 bases are a match to TRBD1. V shed 0 bases, J shed 4 bases, and the junction held 11 bases outside the gene matches. From germline, CDR1 is SGHRS and CDR2 YFSETQ. The CDR3 is 17 residues long. The CDR3 loop reads CASSLAAGGRRGETQYF. The CDR3 DNA follows: TGCGCCAGCAGCTTGGCCGCAGGGGGCAGGCGCGGAGAGACCCAGTACTTC.

This clonotype appeared many times. V and J are TRBV9 and TRBJ2-5, with 9 bases aligning to TRBD1. With 4 bases clipped from V and 0 bases from J, the junction kept 10 bases outside the gene matches. Germline V gives CDR1 SGDLS, CDR2 YYNGEE. CDR3 length: 17 amino acids. In nucleotides, the CDR3 is TGTGCCAGCAGCCCACAGGGGGCTAGCGAGTACCAAGAGACCCAGTACTTC. Translation: CASSPQGASEYQETQYF.

There are many counts of this clonotype. The gene calls are TRBV6-2 or TRBV6-3 and TRBJ2-7; 7 bases align to TRBD1. The CDR3 covers 14 residues. Per germline, CDR1 MNHEY and CDR2 SVGEGT. The junction had 2 bases not matched to a gene; V was cut back by 0 bases and J by 3 bases. The CDR3 reads CASSYSRGLYEQYF. Written as DNA, the CDR3 is TGTGCCAGCAGTTACTCAAGGGGGCTCTACGAGCAGTACTTC.

This clonotype came up many times. This chain links TRBV20-1 with TRBJ2-1, with D hard to call. Looked up from germline, CDR1 is DFQATT and CDR2 is SNEGSKA (reference sequence). Trimming removed 3 bases at V and 2 bases at J, with 17 bases between. CDR3 length: 16 amino acids. CDR3: CSASPWAPSAYNEQFF. In DNA form, the CDR3 reads TGCAGTGCTAGCCCGTGGGCCCCGAGCGCCTACAATGAGCAGTTCTTC.

This clonotype was seen ten or more times. The chain has TRBV2 and TRBJ2-5; 9 bases agree with TRBD2. The V segment lost 3 bases and the J segment 4 bases; nucleotides outside the gene matches: 12. Germline values: CDR1 SNHLY, CDR2 FYNNEI. The CDR3 runs 17 residues. CDR3: CASSDAVAGVVGETQYF. CDR3 coding DNA: TGTGCCAGCAGTGACGCGGTAGCGGGAGTGGTGGGAGAGACCCAGTACTTC. Full variable domain (outside the CDR3, taken from reference TRBV2 and TRBJ2-5): EPEVTQTPSHQVTQMGQEVILRCVPISNHLYFYWYRQILGQKVEFLVSFYNNEISEKSEIFDDQFSVERPDGSNFTLKIRSTKLEDSAMYFCASSDAVAGVVGETQYFGPGTRLLVL.

V is TRBV5-1 and J is TRBJ2-5; D remains unclear. Trimming removed 0 bases at V and 2 bases at J, with 8 bases between. This CDR3 contains 14 residues. Germline lookup yields CDR1 SGHRS and CDR2 YFSETQ. The CDR3 here is CASSLGVSQETQYF. The CDR3 coding sequence is TGCGCCAGCAGCTTGGGTGTCAGTCAAGAGACCCAGTACTTC.

This clonotype has at least ten counts. The rearrangement joins TRBV28 to TRBJ1-5, with D unresolved. Germline CDR1 reads MDHEN; CDR2 reads SYDVKM. The CDR3 covers 14 residues. Trimming pared 3 bases from V and 3 bases from J, leaving 9 bases between. The CDR3 spells CASSFRRPNQPQHF. DNA of the CDR3: TGTGCCAGCAGTTTTAGGCGCCCCAATCAGCCCCAGCATTTT.

This clonotype came up a few times. This rearrangement joins TRBV28 to TRBJ1-5, with 7 positions matching TRBD1. Losses at the gene ends were 6 bases for V and 3 bases for J; bases not matched to a gene: 5. The CDR3 covers 14 residues. CDR1 is MDHEN and CDR2 is SYDVKM in the germline V gene. In nucleotides, the CDR3 is TGTGCCAGCAGGCCGGGACAGTACAATCAGCCCCAGCATTTT. It translates to CASRPGQYNQPQHF.

This clonotype was observed a few times. This chain uses TRBV28 with TRBJ2-3, with 11 nucleotides matching TRBD2. The J segment lost 4 bases and the V segment lost 4 bases, leaving 4 bases of the junction unmatched. The CDR3 has 15 residues. Per the germline V gene, CDR1 is MDHEN and CDR2 is SYDVKM. This CDR3 reads CASSSSGRRSDTQYF. In DNA form, the CDR3 reads TGTGCCAGCAGTTCTAGCGGGAGGAGGTCAGATACGCAGTATTTT.

The chain uses TRBV6-1 and TRBJ2-3; D call uncertain. Trimming took off 1 base at V and 4 bases at J, with 9 bases between the two ends. CDR1 and CDR2 (germline): MNHNS, SASEGT. This CDR3 has 14 amino acids. CDR3 nucleotide sequence: TGTGCCAGCAGTGAAGTGCAAGGGCCAGATACGCAGTATTTT. Translation: CASSEVQGPDTQYF.

The sample holds many counts of this clonotype. The chain has TRBV12-3 or TRBV12-4 and TRBJ1-5; D is perhaps TRBD1 (6 bases). V was cut by 6 bases and J by 0 bases, with 12 bases left in between. The CDR3 contains 15 residues. Here the CDR3 DNA reads TGTGCCAGCAGGGAACAGGGAAGTAGCAATCAGCCCCAGCATTTT. This gives the protein CASREQGSSNQPQHF.

This rearrangement joins TRBV11-2 to TRBJ2-2; TRBD1 aligns across 7 bases. This CDR3 spans 15 amino acids. The V gene's germline CDR1 is SGHAT and CDR2 FQNNGV. Trimming at V came to 6 bases and at J to 2 bases, leaving 6 bases not matched to a gene. The CDR3 nucleotides are TGTGCCAGCAGGACCGGGACAGCTAACACCGGGGAGCTGTTTTTT. Its translation: CASRTGTANTGELFF.

The chain combines TRBV12-3 or TRBV12-4 with TRBJ2-5, with 9 bases fitting TRBD1. V lost 4 bases and J lost 2; bases outside the gene matches: 5. This CDR3 is built from 15 residues. The CDR3, as DNA: TGTGCCAGCAGTTCTACAGGGGGCAGGCAAGAGACCCAGTACTTC. Translated: CASSSTGGRQETQYF.

This sequence joins TRBV24-1 and TRBJ2-1, with TRBD2 matching over 11 bases. The CDR3 is 16 residues long. Unmatched junction bases numbered 6, after V lost 4 bases and J lost 5 bases. The germline gives CDR1 KGHDR, CDR2 SFDVKD. The DNA for the CDR3 is TGTGCCACCAGTGACCCCACTAGCGGGAGAGACAATGAGCAGTTCTTC. It is translated as CATSDPTSGRDNEQFF.

This clonotype appeared many times. V is TRBV18 and J is TRBJ2-7; no reliable D call. The CDR3 consists of 12 residues. In germline, CDR1 is KGHSH, CDR2 LQKENI. V was shortened by 5 bases and J by 4 bases, with 9 bases between the two germline ends. This chain's CDR3 is CASSKSEYEQYF. In DNA form, the CDR3 reads TGTGCCAGCTCAAAGAGCGAGTACGAGCAGTACTTC.

Many counts were recorded for this clonotype. This chain links TRBV7-9 with TRBJ2-7; 11 nucleotides line up with TRBD1. The CDR3 has 18 residues. Per the germline V gene, CDR1 is SEHNR and CDR2 is FQNEAQ (reference sequence). V trimming: 1 base; J trimming: 0 bases; junction bases outside the gene matches: 8. The CDR3 DNA follows: TGTGCCAGCAGCTTAGAACCGGACAGGGGGCCATCCTCCTACGAGCAGTACTTC. It yields the protein CASSLEPDRGPSSYEQYF. Combining the CDR3 with reference TRBV7-9 and TRBJ2-7 gives the whole variable domain DTGVSQNPRHKITKRGQNVTFRCDPISEHNRLYWYRQTLGQGPEFLTYFQNEAQLEKSRLLSDRFSAERPKGSFSTLEIQRTEQGDSAMYLCASSLEPDRGPSSYEQYFGPGTRLTVT.

This clonotype was observed at least ten times. The chain has TRBV7-3 and TRBJ2-3; D remains unclear. This CDR3 spans 15 amino acids. Germline lookup yields CDR1 SGHTA and CDR2 FQGTGA. V lost 2 bases and J lost 0, with 9 bases in between. In nucleotides, the CDR3 is TGTGCCAGCAGCTTATCGCACACAAGCACAGATACGCAGTATTTT. It yields the protein CASSLSHTSTDTQYF.

As concerns this clonotype: A much larger clone differs from this one at a single base, so this may be a read error. The V gene is TRBV7-9, the J gene TRBJ2-5, with 9 bases identical to TRBD2. The CDR3 has 12 amino acids. CDR1 is SEHNR and CDR2 is FQNEAQ in the germline V gene (reference sequence). Trimming at V came to 8 bases and at J to 7 bases, leaving 5 bases not matched to a gene. CDR3: CASGTSRGTQYF. The CDR3, as DNA: TGTGCCAGCGGGACTAGCCGAGGGACCCAGTACTTC.